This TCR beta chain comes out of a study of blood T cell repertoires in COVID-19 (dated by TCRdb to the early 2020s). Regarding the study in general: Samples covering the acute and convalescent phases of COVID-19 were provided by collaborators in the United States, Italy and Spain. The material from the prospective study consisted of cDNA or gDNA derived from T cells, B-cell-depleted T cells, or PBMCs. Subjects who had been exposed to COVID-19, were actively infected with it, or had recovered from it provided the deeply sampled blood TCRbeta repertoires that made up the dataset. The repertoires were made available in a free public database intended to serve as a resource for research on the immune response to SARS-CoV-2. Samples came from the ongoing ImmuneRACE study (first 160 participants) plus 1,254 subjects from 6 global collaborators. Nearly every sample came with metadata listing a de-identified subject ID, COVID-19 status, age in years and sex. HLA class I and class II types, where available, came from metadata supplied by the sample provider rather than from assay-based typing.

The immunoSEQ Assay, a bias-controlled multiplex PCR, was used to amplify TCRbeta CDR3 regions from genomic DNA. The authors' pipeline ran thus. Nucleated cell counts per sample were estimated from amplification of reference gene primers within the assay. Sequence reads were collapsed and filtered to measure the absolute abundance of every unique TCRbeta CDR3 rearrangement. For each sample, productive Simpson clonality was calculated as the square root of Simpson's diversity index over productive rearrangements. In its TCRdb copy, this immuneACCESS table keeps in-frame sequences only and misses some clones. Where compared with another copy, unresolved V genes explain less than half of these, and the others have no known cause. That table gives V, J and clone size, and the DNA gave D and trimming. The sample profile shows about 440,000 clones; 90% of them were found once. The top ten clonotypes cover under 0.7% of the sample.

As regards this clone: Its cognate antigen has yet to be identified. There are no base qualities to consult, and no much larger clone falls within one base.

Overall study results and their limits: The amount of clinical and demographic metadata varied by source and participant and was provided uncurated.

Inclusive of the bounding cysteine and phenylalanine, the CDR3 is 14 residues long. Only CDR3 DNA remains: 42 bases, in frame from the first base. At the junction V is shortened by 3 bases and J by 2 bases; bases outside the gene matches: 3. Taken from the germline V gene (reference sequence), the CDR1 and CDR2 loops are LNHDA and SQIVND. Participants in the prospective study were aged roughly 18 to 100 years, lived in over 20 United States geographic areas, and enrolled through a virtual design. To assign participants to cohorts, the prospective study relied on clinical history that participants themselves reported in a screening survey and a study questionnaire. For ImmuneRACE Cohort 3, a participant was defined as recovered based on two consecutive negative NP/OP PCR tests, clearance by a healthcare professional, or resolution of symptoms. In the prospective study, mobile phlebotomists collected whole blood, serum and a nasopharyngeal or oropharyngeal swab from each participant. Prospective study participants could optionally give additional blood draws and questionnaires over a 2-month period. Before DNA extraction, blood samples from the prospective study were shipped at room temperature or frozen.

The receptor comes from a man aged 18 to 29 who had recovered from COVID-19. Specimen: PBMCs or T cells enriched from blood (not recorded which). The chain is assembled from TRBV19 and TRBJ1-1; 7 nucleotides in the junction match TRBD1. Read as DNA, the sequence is TGTGCCAGTAGTATCCAGGGGGTAAACACTGAAGCTTTCTTT. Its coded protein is CASSIQGVNTEAFF. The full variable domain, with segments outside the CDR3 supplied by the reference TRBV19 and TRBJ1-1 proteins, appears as DGGITQSPKYLFRKEGQNVTLSCEQNLNHDAMYWYRQDPGQGLRLIYYSQIVNDFQKGDIAEGYSVSREKKESFPLTVTSAQKNPTAFYLCASSIQGVNTEAFFGQGTRLTVV.